This TCR beta chain was retrieved from a study of CD8 T cells in ankylosing spondylitis. Whole-study results and caveats: Ankylosing spondylitis blood seemed to carry a telltale TCR beta motif made of fewer than ten highly homologous variants. As reported, disease-linked clones showed significant enrichment in matched ankylosing spondylitis synovial fluid.

Worth noting for this clonotype: Its antigen is not identified.

Deletions cut 2 bases from V and 0 bases from J, with 8 bases between. Germline V gives CDR1 SGHTA, CDR2 FQGNSA. The CDR3 has 15 residues. TCRdb called the 5' RACE reads again in MiXCR, with one record for every CDR3 protein. Here the sample spans 700,000 to 1,000,000 distinct CDR3 sequences, 12% being singletons. The sample consisted of blood, either unsorted or a sorted T cell fraction (not recorded which). This rearrangement joins TRBV7-2 to TRBJ1-3, with unresolved D. This sequence was found in a male donor with ankylosing spondylitis. CDR3 region: CASSLSTFSGNTIYF. The CDR3 DNA reads as TGTGCCAGCAGCTTATCTACGTTCTCTGGAAACACCATATATTTT.